Listed here are 22 T cell receptor beta chains from one sample, sequenced in a study of shared clonotypes between healthy human individuals. TCRdb keeps only in-frame clones here, not all; method: immunoSEQ multiplex PCR. The table includes 2 million to 2.5 million clones, roughly 92% detected once. Source material: naive CD4+ T cells from PBMCs. Subset denoted: CD45RA+ positively selected. Every receptor here comes from a man aged 18 to 29 in good health. Some clones in this sample may be carry-over from other donors' samples.

This clone was picked up one time. The chain is built from TRBV2 and TRBJ1-2; 10 nucleotides align to TRBD1. V trimming: 5 bases; J trimming: 4 bases; junction bases outside the gene matches: 1. This CDR3 contains 13 residues. Germline CDR1 reads SNHLY; CDR2 reads FYNNEI. The DNA for the CDR3 is TGTGCCAGCAGTAGGACAGGGGGCTATGGCTACACCTTC. Encoded protein: CASSRTGGYGYTF.

The V call is TRBV28, the J call TRBJ2-7, with D maybe TRBD2 (5 bases). V was clipped by 3 bases and J by 0 bases, with 9 bases between them. The CDR3 runs to 14 residues. The germline V gene has CDR1 MDHEN and CDR2 SYDVKM. CDR3 region: CASSFQRVSYEQYF. The CDR3 DNA sequence: TGTGCCAGCAGTTTCCAGAGGGTCTCCTACGAGCAGTACTTC.

The genes are TRBV18 and TRBJ2-7; TRBD2 matches at 11 bases. The CDR3 contains 15 residues. With V trimmed by 2 bases and J by 4 bases, 4 bases remained unmatched. Germline V gene data show CDR1 as KGHSH and CDR2 as LQKENI. This chain's CDR3 is CASSPFSGGEYEQYF. The CDR3 nucleotides are TGTGCCAGCTCACCATTTAGCGGGGGGGAGTACGAGCAGTACTTC. Supplemented by reference TRBV18 and TRBJ2-7, the full variable domain reads NAGVMQNPRHLVRRRGQEARLRCSPMKGHSHVYWYRQLPEEGLKFMVYLQKENIIDESGMPKERFSAEFPKEGPSILRIQQVVRGDSAAYFCASSPFSGGEYEQYFGPGTRLTVT.

V and J are TRBV7-9 and TRBJ2-7; weak D call: TRBD2 (5 bases). The CDR3 runs to 15 residues. Between the trimmed V and J ends, which lost 0 bases and 2 bases, there was a span of 11 bases. The germline V gene encodes CDR1 SEHNR and CDR2 FQNEAQ (reference sequence). The CDR3 DNA reads TGTGCCAGCAGCTTAGCGGGAGAAGGGACCTACGAGCAGTACTTC. Protein product: CASSLAGEGTYEQYF.

The CDR3 loop is CASSFKGARGYTF. The CDR3 DNA sequence: TGTGCCAGCAGTTTTAAGGGGGCGCGCGGCTACACCTTC. The V and J genes are TRBV27 and TRBJ1-2, with TRBD1 matching over 7 bases. The CDR3 is 13 amino acids. The V gene's germline CDR1 is MNHEY and CDR2 SMNVEV (reference sequence). The V and J ends lost 3 bases and 8 bases, in that order; junction bases with no gene match: 6.

V gene TRBV2 combines with J gene TRBJ2-5, with TRBD2 matching 8 bases. Unmatched junction bases numbered 12, after V lost 7 bases and J lost 5 bases. CDR3 size: 15 residues. CDR1 and CDR2 from the germline V gene are SNHLY and FYNNEI. The CDR3 protein is CASTLRGGAGETQYF. For the CDR3, the DNA is TGTGCCAGCACCCTCCGGGGGGGGGCGGGTGAGACCCAGTACTTC.

The chain recombines TRBV30 with TRBJ2-1; D gene unclear. Trimming removed 0 bases at V and 9 bases at J, with 15 bases between. Germline V gene data show CDR1 as GTSNPN and CDR2 as SVGIG (reference sequence). The CDR3 sequence is 14 residues long. DNA for the CDR3: TGTGCCTGGAGTGTGAACGCCGCCTTAGGTGAGCAGTTCTTC. Translating it yields CAWSVNAALGEQFF. The full variable domain, in which reference TRBV30 and TRBJ2-1 provide the parts outside the CDR3, is SQTIHQWPATLVQPVGSPLSLECTVEGTSNPNLYWYRQAAGRGLQLLFYSVGIGQISSEVPQNLSASRPQDRQFILSSKKLLLSDSGFYLCAWSVNAALGEQFFGPGTRLTVL.

The CDR3 is CAIRADREGNQPQHF. Written as DNA, the CDR3 is TGTGCCATCAGAGCAGACAGGGAGGGCAATCAGCCCCAGCATTTT. The chain employs TRBV10-3 and TRBJ1-5; 7 nucleotides line up with TRBD1. Germline-derived CDR1 and CDR2 are ENHRY and SYGVKD. Losses at the gene ends were 6 bases for V and 2 bases for J; bases not matched to a gene: 7. The length of the CDR3 is 15 residues.

J is TRBJ1-1 and V is TRBV4-1; TRBD1 matches at 9 bases. Germline loops: CDR1 MGHRA, CDR2 YSYEKL. The V and J ends lost 5 bases and 7 bases, in that order; junction bases with no gene match: 8. This CDR3 has 14 amino acids. This chain's CDR3 is CASSSPGQGSEAFF. Here the CDR3 DNA reads TGCGCCAGCAGCTCACCGGGACAGGGAAGTGAAGCTTTCTTT.

This sequence joins TRBV7-2 and TRBJ1-5; no definite D call. Trimming stripped 0 bases from V and 7 bases from J, with 13 bases between. The CDR3 is made up of 15 amino acids. Germline CDR1 and CDR2: SGHTA and FQGNSA. The CDR3 sequence is CASSLALWVSQPQHF. As DNA, the CDR3 is TGTGCCAGCAGCTTAGCGCTTTGGGTCTCCCAGCCCCAGCATTTT.

J is TRBJ2-3 and V is TRBV5-1; D call uncertain. This CDR3 is 15 amino acids long. Germline CDR1 is SGHRS and CDR2 is YFSETQ. V gave up 0 bases and J gave up 1 base, with 9 bases separating them. The CDR3 DNA sequence: TGCGCCAGCAGCTTGGGGCAGGACCGCACAGATACGCAGTATTTT. This translates into CASSLGQDRTDTQYF. The variable domain in full, completed from reference TRBV5-1 and TRBJ2-3, reads KAGVTQTPRYLIKTRGQQVTLSCSPISGHRSVSWYQQTPGQGLQFLFEYFSETQRNKGNFPGRFSGRQFSNSRSEMNVSTLELGDSALYLCASSLGQDRTDTQYFGPGTRLTVL.

Remarks on this clone: At the DNA level, this CDR3 is encoded by other sequences in the same sample as well. This chain uses TRBV7-8 with TRBJ1-1; D gene ambiguous. V was pared by 5 bases and J by 1 base, with 8 bases between. Germline CDR1 reads SGHVS; CDR2 reads FQNEAQ. This CDR3 region has 13 residues. The DNA for the CDR3 is TGTGCCAGCAGCCTCCAGGAGAACACTGAAGCTTTCTTT. Translated, it gives CASSLQENTEAFF. Drawing the rest from reference TRBV7-8 and TRBJ1-1, the complete variable domain is GAGVSQSPRYKVAKRGQDVALRCDPISGHVSLFWYQQALGQGPEFLTYFQNEAQLDKSGLPSDRFFAERPEGSVSTLKIQRTQQEDSAVYLCASSLQENTEAFFGQGTRLTVV.

This chain connects TRBV27 to TRBJ1-1, with D possibly matching TRBD1 (5 bases). The CDR3 loop spans 16 amino acids. The V gene lost 6 bases and the J gene lost 1 base, with 18 bases spanning the gap. Germline V gives CDR1 MNHEY, CDR2 SMNVEV (reference sequence). The DNA for the CDR3 is TGTGCCAGCAGCCCGAGGGGACGGACGGAGAACACTGAAGCTTTCTTT. This gives the protein CASSPRGRTENTEAFF.

This chain joins TRBV28 and TRBJ2-1, with TRBD1 identical over 7 bases. The ends lost 6 bases at V and 0 bases at J; junction bases unmatched: 8. Germline CDR1 reads MDHEN; CDR2 reads SYDVKM. The CDR3 loop spans 16 amino acids. In nucleotides, the CDR3 is TGTGCCAGCAGCCCCCGGACAGGTCGCTCCTACAATGAGCAGTTCTTC. Translating gives CASSPRTGRSYNEQFF.

In this sample, this clone turned up once. The chain has TRBV29-1 and TRBJ2-1; D may be TRBD2 (7 bases). Germline V gene sequence: CDR1 SQVTM, CDR2 ANQGSEA. The CDR3 is 15 residues long. Trimming shortened V by 5 bases and J by 5 bases, and 19 bases separated the two germline ends. CDR3 in amino acids: CSVPTDSGIDNEQFF. CDR3 DNA: TGCAGCGTTCCCACGGACAGCGGGATCGACAATGAGCAGTTCTTC.

The chain recombines TRBV5-5 with TRBJ1-2; possible D gene TRBD1, 5 bases. The CDR3 has 13 residues. V was shortened by 4 bases and J by 3 bases, with 10 bases between the two germline ends. Per the germline V gene, CDR1 is SGHKS and CDR2 is YYEKEE (reference sequence). CDR3: CASSLGLDYGYTF. The CDR3 DNA follows: TGTGCCAGCAGCCTGGGACTAGACTATGGCTACACCTTC.

The V and J genes are TRBV28 and TRBJ2-1, with D possibly being TRBD2 (6 bases). Trimming removed 8 bases at V and 8 bases at J, with 10 bases between. The CDR3 loop spans 11 amino acids. CDR1 and CDR2 from the germline V gene are MDHEN and SYDVKM. The CDR3 loop is CASGRSDEQFF. As DNA, the CDR3 is TGTGCCAGCGGGAGGTCGGATGAGCAGTTCTTC.

This chain uses TRBV25-1 with TRBJ2-5; either TRBD1 or TRBD2 may fit D (5 bases each). CDR3 size: 15 residues. The V and J ends lost 5 bases and 5 bases respectively, with 18 bases between them. Germline CDR1 reads MGHDK; CDR2 reads SYGVNS. The CDR3 nucleotides are TGTGCCAGCAGTACGTCCTATGGGACGCGGGAGACCCAGTACTTC. Its protein product is CASSTSYGTRETQYF.

This clone was seen only once. V usage is TRBV9 and J usage is TRBJ1-3; 10 bases line up with TRBD1. Per the germline V gene, CDR1 is SGDLS and CDR2 is YYNGEE. The CDR3 contains 16 residues. The V gene end was trimmed by 4 bases and the J gene end by 2 bases; junction bases not matched to a gene: 6. CDR3 amino acids: CASSLRDRGPGNTIYF. The CDR3 nucleotides are TGTGCCAGCAGCCTACGAGACAGGGGGCCTGGAAACACCATATATTTT.

The V and J genes are TRBV23-1 and TRBJ2-7; TRBD1 agrees at 9 bases. TRBV23-1 is an ORF, and what it does is uncertain. Trimming took 2 bases from V and 3 from J; bases not matched to a gene: 5. CDR3 length equals 15 residues. CDR3 bases: TGCGCCAGCAGTCAACCCGGGACAGGGCGCTACGAGCAGTACTTC. It codes for CASSQPGTGRYEQYF.

The chain is built from TRBV4-2 and TRBJ2-7; the match to TRBD2 covers 12 bases. The CDR3 has 15 amino acids. With V trimmed by 3 bases and J by 6 bases, 6 bases remained unmatched. CDR1 is LGHNA, CDR2 YNFKEQ, per germline. CDR3 residues: CASSQLAGGPGEQYF. The CDR3 nucleotides read TGTGCCAGCAGCCAGCTAGCGGGAGGGCCGGGCGAGCAGTACTTC.

The chain couples TRBV4-2 to TRBJ2-3; 11 nucleotides line up with TRBD2. The trim removed 1 base at V and 2 bases at J, leaving 5 bases unmatched. From germline, CDR1 is LGHNA and CDR2 YNFKEQ. The CDR3 runs to 17 residues. The CDR3 spells CASSQVTSGSFTDTQYF. CDR3 nucleotides: TGTGCCAGCAGCCAAGTCACTAGCGGGAGTTTCACAGATACGCAGTATTTT.